Many counts were recorded for the clone carrying this T cell receptor beta chain. What it binds is unknown. Samples came from axillary lymph nodes draining the breast cancer. Trimming took off 0 bases at V and 2 bases at J, with 8 bases between the two ends. The CDR3 length is 15 residues. Germline V gene lookup returns CDR1 SGHDN and CDR2 FVKESK. TCRdb called the multiplex PCR reads again in MiXCR, with one record for every CDR3 protein. This table holds 140,000 to 150,000 distinct CDR3 sequences, roughly 33% found once. This record comes from a study of breast tumors, draining lymph nodes, adjacent tissues. Broader study findings: Compared with basal-like, luminal-like tumors shared significantly more repertoire with nontumor tissue. Data fit most tumor T cells coming from lymph node, expanding in tumor.

This receptor was taken from a female donor with breast cancer. Some clones in this sample may be carry-over from other donors' samples. This chain links TRBV14 with TRBJ2-1; D not certain. Sequences were obtained from axillary lymph node tissue. CDR3 residues: CASSQDGRTYNEQFF. The CDR3 DNA is TGTGCCAGCAGCCAAGATGGGCGAACCTACAATGAGCAGTTCTTC.